This T cell receptor (beta chain) was captured by sequencing in a study of siplizumab effects on memory and regulatory T cells. The study, taken as a whole, reports: Only a minority of proliferating CD4+ or CD8+ clones had an assignable naive or memory phenotype, with roughly 80-96% lacking one.

As regards this clone: Its target is not known.

TCRdb keeps only in-frame clones here, not all; method: immunoSEQ multiplex PCR. The table shows more than 85,000 clones, with 85% to 90% occurring only once. This TCR was sampled from a human donor in good health. Sequencing was done on a sample of CD4+ T cells sorted from blood.

The CDR3 DNA reads as TGTGCCAGCAGCGAAGGACTCCTAGGGTATGGCTACACCTTC. Residues: CASSEGLLGYGYTF. The chain couples TRBV5-6 to TRBJ1-2; no firm D call. Between the trimmed V and J ends, which lost 4 bases and 5 bases, there was a span of 15 bases. The CDR3 contains 14 residues. Germline loops: CDR1 SGHDT, CDR2 YYEEEE.